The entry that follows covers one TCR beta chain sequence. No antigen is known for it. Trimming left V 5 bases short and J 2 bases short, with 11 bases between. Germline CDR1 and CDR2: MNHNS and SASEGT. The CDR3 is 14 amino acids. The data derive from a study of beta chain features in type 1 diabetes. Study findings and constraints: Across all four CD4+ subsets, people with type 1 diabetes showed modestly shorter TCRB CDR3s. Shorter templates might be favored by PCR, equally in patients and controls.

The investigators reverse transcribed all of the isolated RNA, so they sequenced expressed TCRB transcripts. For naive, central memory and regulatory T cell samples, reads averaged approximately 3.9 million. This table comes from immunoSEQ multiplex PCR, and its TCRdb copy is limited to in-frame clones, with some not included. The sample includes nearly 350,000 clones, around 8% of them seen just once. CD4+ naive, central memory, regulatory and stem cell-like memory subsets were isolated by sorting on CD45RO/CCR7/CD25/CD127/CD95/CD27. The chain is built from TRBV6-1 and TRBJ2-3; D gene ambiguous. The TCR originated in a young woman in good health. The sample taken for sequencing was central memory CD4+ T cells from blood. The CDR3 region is CASSRFWVTDTQYF. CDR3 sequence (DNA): TGTGCCAGCAGTCGTTTTTGGGTCACAGATACGCAGTATTTT.